This entry is about one T cell receptor beta chain. Germline V gene data show CDR1 as SGHVS and CDR2 as FQNEAQ. V was trimmed by 3 bases and J by 0 bases, leaving 8 bases between them. There are 14 residues in the CDR3. The method was immunoSEQ multiplex PCR; TCRdb's version includes in-frame clones alone and lacks a portion of them. The table shows fewer than 45,000 clones, with approximately 86% occurring only once. The data derive from a study of T cells in localized non-small cell lung cancer. This material consisted of peripheral blood, taken before any cancer treatment. The V gene is TRBV7-8, the J gene TRBJ1-1; D uncertain. This receptor was taken from a woman between 18 and 55 years old with stage III lung adenocarcinoma. The CDR3 protein is CASSFGVLNTEAFF. In DNA, the CDR3 is TGTGCCAGCAGCTTCGGGGTACTGAACACTGAAGCTTTCTTT.